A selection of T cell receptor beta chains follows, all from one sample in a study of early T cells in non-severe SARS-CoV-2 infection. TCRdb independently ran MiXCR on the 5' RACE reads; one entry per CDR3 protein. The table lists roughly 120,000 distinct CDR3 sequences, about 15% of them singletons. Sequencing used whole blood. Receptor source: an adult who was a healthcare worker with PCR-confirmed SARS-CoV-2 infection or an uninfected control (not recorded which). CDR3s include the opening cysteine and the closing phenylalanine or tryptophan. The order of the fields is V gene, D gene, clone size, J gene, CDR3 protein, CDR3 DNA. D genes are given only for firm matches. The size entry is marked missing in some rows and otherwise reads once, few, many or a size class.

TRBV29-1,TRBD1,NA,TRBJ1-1,CSVEGAVTEAFF,TGCAGCGTAGAGGGGGCGGTCACTGAAGCTTTCTTT
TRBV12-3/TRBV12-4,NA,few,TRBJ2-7,CASSLGGSFREQYF,TGTGCCAGCAGTTTAGGCGGGTCTTTTCGGGAGCAGTACTTC
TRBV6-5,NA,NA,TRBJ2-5,CASRDGAGGTQYF,TGTGCCAGCAGAGACGGGGCAGGAGGGACCCAGTACTTC
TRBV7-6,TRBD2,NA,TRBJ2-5,CASSSTYRGGASKTQYF,TGTGCCAGCAGCTCCACTTATCGGGGGGGGGCCTCTAAGACCCAGTACTTC
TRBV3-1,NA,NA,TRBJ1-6,CASSQGQGVVDNSPLHF,TGTGCCAGCAGCCAAGGGCAGGGAGTCGTTGATAATTCACCCCTCCACTTT
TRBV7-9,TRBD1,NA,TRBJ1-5,CASSDDREDQPQHF,TGTGCCAGCAGCGACGACAGGGAGGACCAGCCCCAGCATTTT
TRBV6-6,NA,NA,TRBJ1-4,CASSYSTARLMKNCFF,NA
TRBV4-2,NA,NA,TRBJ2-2,CASSQAGALTTGELFF,TGTGCCAGCAGCCAAGCTGGGGCCCTGACCACCGGGGAGCTGTTTTTT
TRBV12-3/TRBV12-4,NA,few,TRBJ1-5,CASRGDWGQPQHF,TGTGCCAGCAGAGGTGATTGGGGTCAGCCCCAGCATTTT
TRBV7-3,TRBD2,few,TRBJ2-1,CASSLGLADYNEQFF,TGTGCCAGCAGCTTGGGACTAGCCGACTACAATGAGCAGTTCTTC
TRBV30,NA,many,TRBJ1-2,CAWSFKTQRFNYGYTF,TGTGCCTGGAGTTTCAAGACCCAACGATTTAACTATGGCTACACCTTC
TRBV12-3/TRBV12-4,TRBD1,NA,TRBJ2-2,CASRGTGGTGELFF,TGTGCCAGCAGAGGGACAGGGGGAACCGGGGAGCTGTTTTTT
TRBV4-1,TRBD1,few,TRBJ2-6,CASSQGTQGTGQKDSGANVLTF,TGCGCCAGCAGCCAAGGGACCCAGGGCACGGGACAGAAAGATTCTGGGGCCAACGTCCTGACTTTC
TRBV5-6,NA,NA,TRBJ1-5,CASSRGVGQPQHF,TGTGCCAGCAGCCGGGGAGTAGGGCAGCCCCAGCATTTT
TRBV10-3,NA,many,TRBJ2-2,CAISGGLEISGELFF,TGTGCCATCAGCGGCGGACTGGAGATAAGCGGGGAGCTGTTTTTT
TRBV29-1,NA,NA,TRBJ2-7,CSVATGAYEQYF,TGCAGCGTTGCAACAGGAGCCTACGAGCAGTACTTC
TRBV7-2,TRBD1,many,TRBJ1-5,CASSLAGQDANQPQHF,TGTGCCAGCAGCTTGGCGGGACAGGACGCCAATCAGCCCCAGCATTTT
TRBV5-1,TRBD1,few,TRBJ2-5,CASSSGTGVGETQYF,TGCGCCAGCAGCTCCGGGACAGGGGTAGGCGAGACCCAGTACTTC
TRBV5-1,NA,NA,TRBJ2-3,CASSSGGPDTQYF,TGCGCCAGCTCCTCTGGAGGCCCAGATACGCAGTATTTT
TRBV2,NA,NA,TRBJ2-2,CAQAGYGELFF,TGTGCCCAGGCGGGGTACGGGGAGCTGTTTTTT
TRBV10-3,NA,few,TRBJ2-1,CAIKQVSGNEQFF,TGTGCCATCAAACAGGTCTCGGGGAATGAGCAGTTCTTC
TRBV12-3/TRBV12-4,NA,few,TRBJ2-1,CASRDRDAMGNEQFF,TGTGCCAGCAGAGACCGGGACGCTATGGGGAATGAGCAGTTCTTC
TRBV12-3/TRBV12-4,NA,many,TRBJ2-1,CASSLYEVVSNEQFF,TGTGCCAGCAGTTTATATGAAGTGGTTTCCAATGAGCAGTTCTTC
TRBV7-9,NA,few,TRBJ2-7,CAGYRYGRYPYEQYF,TGTGCCGGCTATCGGTACGGGCGTTATCCCTACGAGCAGTACTTC
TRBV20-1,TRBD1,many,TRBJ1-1,CSARETGGLVEAFF,TGCAGTGCTAGGGAGACAGGGGGCTTAGTTGAAGCTTTCTTT
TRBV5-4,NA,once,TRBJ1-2,CAGSLDSPYGYTF,TGTGCCGGCAGCTTGGACAGCCCCTATGGCTACACCTTC
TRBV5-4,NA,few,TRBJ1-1,CASSLDMVTEAFF,TGTGCCAGCAGCTTGGACATGGTTACTGAAGCTTTCTTT
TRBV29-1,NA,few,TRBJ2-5,CSVGESAAGTQYF,TGCAGCGTTGGGGAGTCTGCCGCGGGGACCCAGTACTTC
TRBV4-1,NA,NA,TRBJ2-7,CASSHLGNLEQYF,TGCGCCAGCAGCCACCTGGGGAACCTGGAGCAGTACTTC
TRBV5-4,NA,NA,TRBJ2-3,CATKGASTADTQYF,TGTGCCACCAAAGGCGCTTCCACCGCAGATACGCAGTATTTT